This entry concerns a single T cell receptor beta chain. Its matching antigen is unknown. The sample comes from a study of OX40 agonist ivuxolimab in advanced cancers. Study-level background: Patients got intravenous ivuxolimab at 0.01 to 10 mg/kg every 2 weeks.

Sequencing used immunoSEQ multiplex PCR; TCRdb keeps in-frame clones, though not all of them. The table includes some 73,000 clones, 80% to 90% detected once. Study-level results: Also showing low normalized T-cell clonal expansion were some of the nonresponders. CD8+ T cells averaged more expanded clones than CD4+.

V was cut by 0 bases and J by 0 bases, with 9 bases left in between. Germline V lookup: CDR1 SGHNT, CDR2 YYREEE (reference sequence). CDR3 length: 16 residues. The receptor was isolated from an adult with an advanced solid tumor such as melanoma, head and neck, liver or kidney cancer. The V call is TRBV5-4, the J call TRBJ2-2, with D possibly being TRBD2 (6 bases). Material: CD4+ or CD8+ T cells sorted from blood, obtained in a trial of the OX40 agonist ivuxolimab. This chain's CDR3 is CASSLDGSPNTGELFF. In nucleotides, the CDR3 is TGTGCCAGCAGCTTGGACGGGAGCCCGAACACCGGGGAGCTGTTTTTT. The full variable domain, in which reference TRBV5-4 and TRBJ2-2 provide the parts outside the CDR3, is ETGVTQSPTHLIKTRGQQVTLRCSSQSGHNTVSWYQQALGQGPQFIFQYYREEENGRGNFPPRFSGLQFPNYSSELNVNALELDDSALYLCASSLDGSPNTGELFFGEGSRLTVL.